This TCR beta chain was identified in a study of blood T cell repertoires in COVID-19. Study at large: Italy, Spain and the United States were the sources of the convalescent and acute COVID-19 samples.

V lost 4 bases and J 5 bases, leaving 12 bases between the germline ends. Germline values: CDR1 SGHRS, CDR2 YFSETQ. The CDR3 consists of 13 residues. Produced via immunoSEQ multiplex PCR; TCRdb's table is partial and in-frame only. This sample has roughly 68,000 clones, with about 87% found just once. This TCR came from an elderly woman with active COVID-19. V usage is TRBV5-1 and J usage is TRBJ2-5, with D possibly being TRBD2 (5 bases). Sequencing was performed on peripheral blood. CDR3 sequence reads: CASSGETGETQYF. For the CDR3, the DNA is TGCGCCAGCAGCGGTGAGACGGGGGAGACCCAGTACTTC.